Listed below are T cell receptor beta chains from one sample, sequenced in a study of T-cell reconstitution after alpha-beta-depleted transplantation in children. TCRdb ran MiXCR on the PCR reads and lists one entry per CDR3 protein. This sample has a few hundred thousand distinct CDR3 sequences, with 25% to 30% found just once. Sequenced here: PBMCs, sampled before TCRalphabeta/CD19-depleted stem cell transplant. All receptors come from a boy under three years old with Wiskott-Aldrich syndrome, due to receive a stem cell transplant. CDR3s include the opening cysteine and the closing phenylalanine or tryptophan. D genes are given only for firm matches. Expanded clones get a size class; other rows say once, few or many, or leave the size out.

V gene	clone size	D gene	J gene	CDR3 protein	CDR3 DNA
TRBV5-6	NA	TRBD2	TRBJ2-7	CASSFGTISYEQYF	TGTGCCAGCAGCTTCGGGACTATATCCTACGAGCAGTACTTC
TRBV6-4	few	TRBD2	TRBJ2-1	CASSYSGNVPNEQFF	TGTGCCAGCAGTTATAGCGGGAACGTCCCCAATGAGCAGTTCTTC
TRBV10-3	few	NA	TRBJ2-2	CAISGGSDTGELFF	TGTGCCATCAGTGGGGGGAGCGACACCGGGGAGCTGTTTTTT
TRBV12-3/TRBV12-4	NA	TRBD2	TRBJ2-1	CASSPAGVDNEQFF	TGTGCCAGCAGTCCCGCGGGAGTAGACAATGAGCAGTTCTTC
TRBV7-9	few	TRBD2	TRBJ2-3	CASSRSGSPGDTQYF	TGTGCCAGCAGCCGTAGCGGGAGTCCGGGGGATACGCAGTATTTT
TRBV4-2	NA	NA	TRBJ2-2	CASKQTVLTGELFF	TGTGCCAGCAAACAGACAGTACTTACCGGGGAGCTGTTTTTT
TRBV20-1	few	NA	TRBJ1-5	CSASSSFGQPQHF	TGCAGTGCCTCGTCCAGTTTCGGCCAGCCCCAGCATTTT
TRBV10-3	NA	NA	TRBJ2-3	CAISEFPTDTQYF	TGTGCCATCAGTGAGTTCCCTACAGATACGCAGTATTTT
TRBV5-6	few	NA	TRBJ2-4	CASSLRLAARAKNIQYF	TGTGCCAGCAGCTTGCGCCTAGCAGCTCGAGCCAAAAACATTCAGTACTTC
TRBV10-3	NA	TRBD1	TRBJ1-2	CAIRSSTGGAGGYTF	TGTGCCATCAGATCTTCTACAGGGGGCGCGGGTGGCTACACCTTC
TRBV24-1	NA	TRBD2	TRBJ2-1	CATSDPGTSGSEQFF	TGTGCCACCAGTGATCCCGGGACTAGCGGGAGCGAGCAGTTCTTC
TRBV20-1	NA	NA	TRBJ1-2	CSAGPTNSYGYTF	TGCAGTGCTGGACCTACAAACAGCTATGGCTACACCTTC
TRBV27	NA	NA	TRBJ2-7	CASGKRGRDYEQYF	TGTGCCAGCGGTAAAAGAGGTAGGGATTACGAGCAGTACTTC
TRBV29-1	few	TRBD1	TRBJ2-5	CSVDRMGETQYF	TGCAGCGTGGACAGGATGGGAGAGACCCAGTACTTC
TRBV5-1	few	TRBD2	TRBJ2-4	CASSLVALAGGPNIQYF	TGCGCCAGCAGCTTGGTGGCGCTAGCGGGAGGGCCGAACATTCAGTACTTC
TRBV5-1	NA	TRBD2	TRBJ2-1	CASRASVGTSGLSSYNEQFF	TGCGCCAGCAGGGCGTCCGTGGGGACTAGCGGCCTTAGCTCCTACAATGAGCAGTTCTTC
TRBV5-1	few	TRBD2	TRBJ2-3	CASSAKFSGRRADTQYF	TGCGCCAGCAGCGCAAAATTTAGCGGGAGGAGGGCAGATACGCAGTATTTT
TRBV29-1	NA	NA	TRBJ1-1	CSSTGHTEAFF	TGCAGCTCAACAGGGCACACTGAAGCTTTCTTT
TRBV20-1	NA	TRBD2	TRBJ2-4	CSAREREGSLAKNSQYF	TGCAGTGCTAGGGAGCGGGAGGGATCTTTAGCCAAAAACAGTCAGTACTTC
TRBV3-1	NA	NA	TRBJ2-7	CASSQGSGSTYEQYF	TGTGCCAGCAGCCAAGGTTCCGGCAGTACCTACGAGCAGTACTTC
TRBV5-1	NA	NA	TRBJ2-6	CASSLASGRGVAGANVLTF	TGCGCCAGCAGCTTGGCTTCAGGCCGGGGCGTAGCTGGGGCCAACGTCCTGACTTTC
TRBV7-3	NA	NA	TRBJ1-6	CASSLAGSSPLHF	TGTGCCAGCAGCTTAGCGGGAAGTTCACCCCTCCACTTT
TRBV25-1	few	NA	TRBJ2-7	CASKGWASEQYF	TGTGCCAGCAAGGGCTGGGCTAGCGAGCAGTACTTC
TRBV29-1	NA	TRBD2	TRBJ2-1	CSPTTSGSWDSYNEQFF	TGCAGCCCTACGACTAGCGGGAGCTGGGACTCCTACAATGAGCAGTTCTTC
TRBV11-2	few	TRBD1	TRBJ1-4	CASSSDRSEKLFF	TGTGCCAGCAGCTCGGACAGGAGCGAAAAACTGTTTTTT
TRBV20-1	NA	NA	TRBJ2-7	CSARDTVGRAYEQYF	TGCAGTGCTAGAGATACGGTCGGTAGGGCCTACGAGCAGTACTTC
TRBV6-2/TRBV6-3	few	NA	TRBJ2-1	CASRGVSYNEQFF	TGTGCCAGCAGGGGAGTCTCCTACAATGAGCAGTTCTTC
TRBV4-2	few	NA	TRBJ2-1	CASSQDEDSGYNEQFF	TGTGCCAGCAGCCAAGATGAGGATAGCGGTTACAATGAGCAGTTCTTC
TRBV7-9	few	NA	TRBJ2-7	CASSAGRYSYEQYF	TGTGCCAGCAGCGCGGGACGTTACTCCTACGAGCAGTACTTC
TRBV24-1	few	NA	TRBJ2-1	CATSDSPRSYNEQFF	TGTGCCACCAGTGATAGCCCTAGAAGCTACAATGAGCAGTTCTTC
TRBV29-1	once	NA	TRBJ2-1	CSVEWRDNEQFF	TGCAGCGTTGAATGGCGTGACAATGAGCAGTTCTTC
TRBV29-1	few	TRBD2	TRBJ2-1	CSGLGAASGKTNEQFF	TGCAGCGGACTGGGGGCAGCTAGCGGGAAAACCAATGAGCAGTTCTTC
TRBV20-1	many	NA	TRBJ2-7	CSARDLLIQGSYEQYF	TGCAGTGCTAGAGATCTCCTCATTCAGGGATCCTACGAGCAGTACTTC
TRBV25-1	once	NA	TRBJ2-6	CASSDSGSSGANGLTF	TGTGCCAGCAGTGACTCAGGGAGCTCTGGGGCCAACGGCCTGACTTTC
TRBV10-3	few	TRBD2	TRBJ2-1	CAIRDSRTSGRWNEQFF	TGTGCCATCAGGGACTCTAGGACTAGCGGGAGATGGAATGAGCAGTTCTTC
TRBV7-3	NA	NA	TRBJ2-3	CASSLGQTSTDTQYF	TGTGCCAGCAGCTTAGGACAAACTAGCACAGATACGCAGTATTTT
TRBV28	many	NA	TRBJ2-3	CASSLIGDTQYF	TGTGCCAGCAGTTTAATTGGGGATACGCAGTATTTT
TRBV20-1	NA	NA	TRBJ2-1	CSARGRDGFYNEQFF	TGCAGTGCTAGAGGAAGGGACGGTTTCTACAATGAGCAGTTCTTC
TRBV9	once	NA	TRBJ2-2	CASSVRRLGGELFF	TGTGCCAGCAGCGTACGAAGGCTTGGCGGGGAGCTGTTTTTT
TRBV7-2	few	TRBD2	TRBJ2-1	CASSFRGWRELSNEQFF	TGTGCCAGCAGCTTCCGGGGGTGGCGGGAGTTGTCCAATGAGCAGTTCTTC
TRBV4-1	few	NA	TRBJ2-5	CASSPQGFQETQYF	TGCGCCAGCAGCCCACAGGGATTTCAAGAGACCCAGTACTTC
TRBV7-3	NA	TRBD2	TRBJ2-1	CASSQGTSGRYGNNEQFF	TGTGCCAGCAGCCAGGGGACTAGCGGGAGATATGGGAACAATGAGCAGTTCTTC
TRBV20-1	NA	NA	TRBJ2-5	CSGESKETQYF	TGCAGTGGAGAGAGCAAAGAGACCCAGTACTTC
TRBV29-1	many	NA	TRBJ2-5	CSVAREETQYF	TGCAGCGTTGCCCGGGAAGAGACCCAGTACTTC
TRBV7-8	few	TRBD2	TRBJ2-7	CASSSEREGEQYF	TGTGCCAGCAGCTCTGAGCGGGAGGGCGAGCAGTACTTC
TRBV28	NA	TRBD2	TRBJ2-3	CASSLLLAGALDTQYF	TGTGCCAGCAGCCTTCTACTAGCGGGCGCCCTTGATACGCAGTATTTT
TRBV6-2/TRBV6-3	NA	TRBD2	TRBJ2-7	CASSSISGRVYEQYF	TGTGCCAGCAGTTCGATTAGCGGGAGAGTCTACGAGCAGTACTTC
TRBV30	few	TRBD1	TRBJ1-4	CAWSGTGEKLFF	TGTGCCTGGAGTGGGACAGGTGAAAAACTGTTTTTT
TRBV12-3/TRBV12-4	few	NA	TRBJ1-1	CASSPPQGTEAFF	TGTGCCAGCAGTCCTCCACAGGGCACTGAAGCTTTCTTT
TRBV12-3/TRBV12-4	few	NA	TRBJ2-7	CASSLKRSGEQYF	TGTGCCAGCAGTCTAAAGCGTTCCGGCGAGCAGTACTTC
TRBV9	few	TRBD2	TRBJ2-1	CASSKGLAEPPNEQFF	TGTGCCAGCAGCAAAGGACTAGCGGAACCTCCGAATGAGCAGTTCTTC
TRBV20-1	once	NA	TRBJ1-4	CSARLSGSRNEKLFF	TGCAGTGCTAGATTGTCAGGGAGCCGGAATGAAAAACTGTTTTTT
TRBV5-1	few	NA	TRBJ2-1	CASSNGLIGRSISNEQFF	TGCGCCAGCAGCAATGGCCTAATTGGCAGGAGCATTAGCAATGAGCAGTTCTTC
TRBV7-8	few	TRBD2	TRBJ2-3	CASTLQLAVRDTQYF	TGTGCCAGCACCCTCCAACTAGCGGTTCGGGATACGCAGTATTTT
TRBV7-8	NA	NA	TRBJ1-5	CASSLSKDQPQHF	TGTGCCAGCAGCTTAAGTAAGGATCAGCCCCAGCATTTT